A single sample is the source of the 16 T cell receptor beta chains below, sequenced in a study of circulating CD8 cells and anti-PD-1 response in melanoma (dated by TCRdb to the early 2020s). The run used a NextSeq 500. The QIAseq Immune Repertoire RNA Library Kit, Human TCR Panel was used to prepare TCR libraries from 15 ng of total RNA. TCRdb reran the public reads through fastp at Q25 and MiXCR, keeping productive beta chains. Each CDR3 protein appears once, grouped with its most common genes and DNA. This sample gives about 410 distinct CDR3 sequences in total; about 5% of them show up just once. The ten top clones hold around two fifths of the sample. Using a BD FACSAria II cell sorter, four subsets defined by PD-1 and/or TIGIT were sorted from live CD3+CD8+TCRalphabeta+ cells. The sample was CD8+ T cells from PBMCs, taken at baseline or after one month of anti-PD-1 therapy (not recorded which). Every receptor here comes from a human donor with melanoma.

By share, this clonotype counts as medium-sized. The chain uses TRBV2 and TRBJ2-2; 7 nucleotides match TRBD1. The CDR3 extends over 15 amino acids. The V gene's germline CDR1 is SNHLY and CDR2 FYNNEI. The junction had 10 bases not matched to a gene; V was cut back by 6 bases and J by 6 bases. CDR3 DNA: TGTGCCAGCAGCCCGGGACAGACAGCCCCCGGGGAGCTGTTTTTT. Residues: CASSPGQTAPGELFF. The variable domain in full, completed from reference TRBV2 and TRBJ2-2, reads EPEVTQTPSHQVTQMGQEVILRCVPISNHLYFYWYRQILGQKVEFLVSFYNNEISEKSEIFDDQFSVERPDGSNFTLKIRSTKLEDSAMYFCASSPGQTAPGELFFGEGSRLTVL.

Judged by abundance, this clonotype is large. This rearrangement joins TRBV12-3 or TRBV12-4 to TRBJ2-1, with TRBD2 matching 11 bases. CDR3 length equals 16 residues. With 3 bases clipped from V and 3 bases from J, the junction kept 4 bases outside the gene matches. CDR3 bases: TGTGCCAGCAGTTTTGGACTAGCGGGCGGCTACAATGAGCAGTTCTTC. Its protein is CASSFGLAGGYNEQFF.

This clonotype was observed a handful of times. The V and J genes are TRBV20-1 and TRBJ2-7; D unresolved. There are 13 residues in the CDR3. V was clipped by 2 bases and J by 2 bases, with 10 bases between them. CDR1 is DFQATT, CDR2 SNEGSKA, per germline (reference sequence). In nucleotides, the CDR3 is TGCAGTGCTAGATCTAGTCAGGCCTACGAGCAGTACTTC. Translating gives CSARSSQAYEQYF.

This sequence joins TRBV5-1 and TRBJ2-2; no firm D call. Germline lookup yields CDR1 SGHRS and CDR2 YFSETQ. Trimming took 3 bases from V and 0 from J, leaving 12 bases between them. The CDR3 runs 16 residues. CDR3 loop: CASSWGSYANTGELFF. CDR3 nucleotides: TGCGCCAGCAGCTGGGGATCCTACGCGAACACCGGGGAGCTGTTTTTT.

The chain employs TRBV20-1 and TRBJ1-1; D is possibly TRBD1 (5 bases). Trimming removed 3 bases at V and 0 bases at J, with 17 bases between. The CDR3 runs 16 residues. Germline CDR1 DFQATT, CDR2 SNEGSKA (reference sequence). CDR3 residues: CSASRPGPWVNTEAFF. CDR3 in DNA: TGCAGTGCTAGTCGGCCAGGGCCATGGGTGAACACTGAAGCTTTCTTT.

This clonotype is medium-sized in the sample. The gene calls are TRBV19 and TRBJ2-7, with 12 bases lining up with TRBD2. Germline CDR1 is LNHDA and CDR2 is SQIVND (reference sequence). The CDR3 has 17 residues. Germline trimming cut 5 bases from V and 6 bases from J; bases unmatched to any gene: 14. Here the CDR3 reads CASSGRQRTSGIVEQYF. CDR3 nucleotides: TGTGCCAGTAGTGGAAGACAAAGGACTAGCGGGATCGTCGAGCAGTACTTC. Together with reference TRBV19 and TRBJ2-7, the CDR3 gives the full variable domain: DGGITQSPKYLFRKEGQNVTLSCEQNLNHDAMYWYRQDPGQGLRLIYYSQIVNDFQKGDIAEGYSVSREKKESFPLTVTSAQKNPTAFYLCASSGRQRTSGIVEQYFGPGTRLTVT.

The chain has TRBV7-8 and TRBJ2-3; D ambiguous. The CDR3 has 11 residues. The germline CDR1 and CDR2 sequences are SGHVS and FQNEAQ. Trimming took off 1 base at V and 11 bases at J, with 7 bases between the two ends. CDR3 sequence reads: CASSLGNMQYF. The CDR3 DNA reads as TGTGCCAGCAGCTTAGGGAATATGCAGTATTTT.

By share of the sample, this clonotype is large. The chain employs TRBV29-1 and TRBJ2-1; no reliable D call. There are 13 residues in the CDR3. V was cut by 3 bases and J by 5 bases, with 11 bases left in between. CDR1 is SQVTM, CDR2 ANQGSEA, per germline. This CDR3 reads CSVEDSIHNEQFF. The CDR3 nucleotides are TGCAGCGTTGAGGATTCGATCCACAATGAGCAGTTCTTC.

By frequency in the sample, this clonotype is large (0.1 to 1%). The rearrangement uses TRBV27 and TRBJ2-7, with D perhaps matching TRBD2 (5 bases). This CDR3 contains 13 residues. Germline V gene lookup returns CDR1 MNHEY and CDR2 SMNVEV (reference sequence). V was shortened by 7 bases and J by 2 bases, with 12 bases between the two germline ends. The CDR3 DNA reads as TGTGCCAGCACCCCCGGGATGGCCTACGAGCAGTACTTC. Its protein product is CASTPGMAYEQYF.

The J gene is TRBJ2-7, the V gene TRBV29-1; 11 bases agree with TRBD2. Losses at the gene ends were 5 bases for V and 3 bases for J; bases not matched to a gene: 0. CDR3 size: 12 residues. Germline V gene sequence: CDR1 SQVTM, CDR2 ANQGSEA. This CDR3 reads CSVTSGSYEQYF. The CDR3 DNA reads as TGCAGCGTTACTAGCGGGAGCTACGAGCAGTACTTC.

Details on this clonotype: It differs at one base from a far larger clone, so likely a read error. The conserved final phenylalanine or tryptophan is absent from the CDR3, which likely points to a read error. The chain recombines TRBV5-6 with TRBJ1-1, with D possibly TRBD1 on 6 matching bases. Germline CDR1 is SGHDT and CDR2 is YYEEEE. CDR3 length: 15 amino acids. DNA for the CDR3: TGCGCCAGCAGCAGGGGATCTTACGCGAACACTGAAGCTTTCTCT. This sequence encodes CASSRGSYANTEAFS.

In its sample, this clonotype is large. The rearrangement links TRBV2 to TRBJ2-1; 7 nucleotides match TRBD1. Germline CDR1 is SNHLY and CDR2 is FYNNEI. The CDR3 sequence is 15 residues long. V lost 7 bases and J lost 3; bases outside the gene matches: 9. CDR3 in DNA: TGTGCCAGCAACCCGGGACAGCTAAGCTACAATGAGCAGTTCTTC. This gives the protein CASNPGQLSYNEQFF.

In its sample, this clonotype is medium-sized. The chain employs TRBV7-2 and TRBJ2-7; 7 nucleotides agree with TRBD2. V was clipped by 1 base and J by 2 bases; unmatched bases: 8. Looked up from germline, CDR1 is SGHTA and CDR2 is FQGNSA. The CDR3 contains 16 residues. CDR3 residues: CASSLDPASGPYEQYF. The CDR3 DNA is TGTGCCAGCAGCTTAGACCCGGCTAGCGGCCCCTACGAGCAGTACTTC.

By share of the sample, this clonotype is medium-sized. The CDR3 is CASRAGQGTNEQYF. CDR3 DNA sequence: TGTGCCAGCAGGGCGGGACAGGGGACGAACGAGCAGTACTTC. This sequence joins TRBV2 and TRBJ2-7; the match to TRBD1 covers 10 bases. From germline, CDR1 is SNHLY and CDR2 FYNNEI. V lost 6 bases and J lost 5; bases outside the gene matches: 7. The CDR3 has 14 residues.

This clonotype is deemed large. The CDR3 region has the DNA TGCAGCGTTGCACCCTCAGGAGCCCCCGGTTCTAACTATGGCTACACCTTC. It encodes CSVAPSGAPGSNYGYTF. V gene TRBV29-1 combines with J gene TRBJ1-2, with unresolved D. The V gene lost 4 bases and the J gene lost 0 bases, with 21 bases spanning the gap. The CDR3 is made up of 17 amino acids. Germline CDR1 SQVTM, CDR2 ANQGSEA.

This clonotype is classed as medium-sized (0.01 to 0.1%). This chain connects TRBV11-2 to TRBJ2-5, with 12 bases lining up with TRBD2. Germline CDR1 reads SGHAT; CDR2 reads FQNNGV. The trim removed 0 bases at V and 0 bases at J, leaving 8 bases unmatched. CDR3 size: 19 residues. As DNA, the CDR3 is TGTGCCAGCAGCTTAGATCCTAGCGGGAGGGCCTGGAACCAAGAGACCCAGTACTTC. Amino acids: CASSLDPSGRAWNQETQYF.